This TCR beta chain stems from a study of blood T cells in healthy people across ages. For this clonotype: As yet, its antigen is unknown.

For the second PCR, which ran for about 6 to 11 cycles, a sample-barcoded 5' primer and a J-beta primer mix were used. TCRdb analysed the 5' RACE reads with MiXCR anew, one entry per CDR3 protein. The sample has about 1.8 million distinct CDR3 sequences, 40% to 55% seen once. This CDR3 region has 12 residues. Germline V gives CDR1 DFQATT, CDR2 SNEGSKA (reference sequence). Study-wide findings and caveats: A roughly linear age-dependent decrease characterized TCR beta diversity per million T cells.

The TCR originated in a woman in her 40s in good health. This rearrangement joins TRBV20-1 to TRBJ1-1; D gene unclear. Sample: blood. CDR3 nucleotides: TGCAGCGCCGCGGAGACGAACACTGAAGCTTTCTTT. Translation gives CSAAETNTEAFF.